Listed here is a single TCR beta chain. This receptor's antigen is unknown. Nothing much larger sits one base from this clone, and base qualities are not available. The data stem from a study of beta chain features in type 1 diabetes (dated by TCRdb to about 2018). Background on the whole study: Mean age, gender distribution, total cell number and subset yield were not different between patients and healthy donors. Regulatory and stem cell-like memory subsets were obtained from only 8 patients and roughly 8 healthy donors, while naive and central memory subsets were obtained from all 30 or so donors. In the study, TCRB repertoires of sorted circulating CD4+ T cell subsets from recently diagnosed type 1 diabetes patients were compared with those of matched healthy donors. A total of around 110,000,000 sorted cells were examined across all samples, and RNA yield correlated strongly with the number of cells per subset.

All of the isolated RNA was reverse transcribed with the High Capacity cDNA Reverse Transcription Kit, so expressed TCRB transcripts were sequenced. Naive, central memory and regulatory T cell samples underwent deep immunoSEQ sequencing, averaging roughly 3.3 million total reads per sample. Sorted cells were lysed in RLT buffer, and RNA was extracted using DNase-treated RNeasy Micro or Mini kits according to cell number. To prevent cross-contamination, every cell subset was processed on its own, while patient and healthy donor samples were processed together. The immunoSEQ multiplex PCR was used to amplify TCRB sequences from cDNA, generating 87-bp fragments that spanned the CDR3 region. Sequencing of the amplicons was performed on the Illumina HiSeq platform. The source study handled its data this way. PCR bias was corrected computationally using synthetic template baselines, and reads within Hamming distance 2 were collapsed, with unmergeable singletons discarded. Reads were aligned against IMGT to assign V, D and J genes, CDR3 length and insertions or deletions at six rearrangement sites. Within each subset, clonotype counts were normalized to sorted cell number, after which true diversity and Gini coefficients were computed with the tcR R package. The overlap coefficient, calculated on TCRB nucleotide sequences, was used to measure repertoire sharing. Out-of-frame TCRB sequences from naive cells were analyzed as a proxy for the pre-selection repertoire. Not all clones reach the TCRdb copy of this immuneACCESS table, which keeps in-frame sequences only. Checked studies attribute under half of the gap to unresolved V genes and leave the rest unexplained. V and J calls and clone size are as listed in that table; D and trimming were resolved from the DNA. This sample gives roughly 700,000 clones in total; under 15% of them show up just once. The ten top clones hold approximately 0.022% of the sample.

General findings and caveats noted by the study authors: The naive, central memory and regulatory TCRB repertoires appeared to resemble one another more closely among patients than among healthy donors. HLA sub-analyses involved small numbers of individuals, so any influence of HLA type on TCRB rearrangement remained unresolved. At VDJ recombination sites, patients with type 1 diabetes made fewer insertions and deleted more nucleotides, a pattern implying thymic rearrangement abnormalities. Shorter templates might be favored by PCR, yet because patient and control samples were amplified and corrected together, any such skew would affect both groups equally. A moderate but significant shortening of TCRB CDR3 length was observed in type 1 diabetes patients in all four CD4+ subsets. Because cDNA was sequenced instead of genomic DNA, activated cells with high expression could be over-represented, although the groups did not differ in activation or CD3 levels.

From the cysteine up to the phenylalanine, the CDR3 has a length of 14 residues. The entry retains the CDR3 DNA only, 42 bases that are in frame from base 1. Trimming takes 2 bases from V and 7 bases from J, and the germline ends sit 12 bases apart. The germline V gene (reference sequence) supplies CDR1 GTSNPN and CDR2 SVGIG. From each donor, a single peripheral blood sample of 90 to 150 mL on average was drawn into heparinised tubes. A BD FACSAria II was used to sort naive, central memory, regulatory and stem cell-like memory CD4+ T cells with a panel that included CD45RO, CCR7, CD25, CD127, CD95 and CD27. Purity was above 95% for every sorted population. PBMCs were separated immediately by Lymphoprep density gradient centrifugation and were stained directly, without being cultured. So that batch effects would be minimized, each experiment stained and sorted samples in pairs, pairing one healthy donor with one patient.

The rearrangement joined TRBV30 to TRBJ1-6, with the D gene call left open. Sequencing was carried out using naive CD4+ T cells from blood. The cell subset or site tag for this specimen amounts to: true naive CD4+ T cells. The sequence derives from a man in his late teens or twenties with type 1 diabetes. The sequenced DNA is TGTGCCTGGAGTCCCAAAGGACCAAATTCACCCCTCCACTTT. Its protein is CAWSPKGPNSPLHF.